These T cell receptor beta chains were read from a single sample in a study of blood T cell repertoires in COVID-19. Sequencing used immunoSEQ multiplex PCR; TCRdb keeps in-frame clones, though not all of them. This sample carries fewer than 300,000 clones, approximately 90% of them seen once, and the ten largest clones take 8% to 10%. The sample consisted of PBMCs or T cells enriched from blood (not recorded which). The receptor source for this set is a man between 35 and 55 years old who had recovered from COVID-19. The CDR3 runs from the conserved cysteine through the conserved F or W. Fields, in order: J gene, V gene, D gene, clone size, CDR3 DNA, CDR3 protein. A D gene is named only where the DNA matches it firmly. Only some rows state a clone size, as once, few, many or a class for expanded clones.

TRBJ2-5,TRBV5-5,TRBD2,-,TGTGCCAGCAGCTCAATAGCGGGAGGGGGGGAGACCCAGTACTTC,CASSSIAGGGETQYF
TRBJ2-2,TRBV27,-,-,TGTGCCAGCAGTTTATCCCCCCCAATCACCGGGGAGCTGTTTTTT,CASSLSPPITGELFF
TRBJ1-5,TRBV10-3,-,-,TGTGCCATCAGTGAGGGAGGGAGTAGCAATCAGCCCCAGCATTTT,CAISEGGSSNQPQHF
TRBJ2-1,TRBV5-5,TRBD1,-,TGTGCCAGCAGCTCCATCGGGACAGGGGACCTCAATGAGCAGTTCTTC,CASSSIGTGDLNEQFF
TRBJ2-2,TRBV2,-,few,TGTGCCAGCAGTGGAACTTCGATTGGCGGGGAGCTGTTTTTT,CASSGTSIGGELFF
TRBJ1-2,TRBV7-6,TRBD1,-,TGTGCCAGCGGGACAGAACCTAACTATGGCTACACCTTC,CASGTEPNYGYTF
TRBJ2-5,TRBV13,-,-,TGTGCCAGCAGCTTATGGGAGGATACGGAGACCCAGTACTTC,CASSLWEDTETQYF
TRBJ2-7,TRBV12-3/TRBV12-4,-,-,TGTGCCAGCAGTTATTCCCCGGTCGAGCAGTACTTC,CASSYSPVEQYF
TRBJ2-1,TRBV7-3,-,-,TGTGCCAGCAGCTTATCGGGAGGAGGGGGATACAATGAGCAGTTCTTC,CASSLSGGGGYNEQFF
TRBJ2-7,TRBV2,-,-,TGTGCCAGCCAGAACCCGAACGCCGCGACAATCTACGAGCAGTACTTC,CASQNPNAATIYEQYF
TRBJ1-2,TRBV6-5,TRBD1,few,TGTGCCAGCAGTTACTGGGGACAGTCTAACTATGGCTACACCTTC,CASSYWGQSNYGYTF
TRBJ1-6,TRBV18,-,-,TGTGCCAGCTCGCCCAGCGGAGGAGATTCACCCCTCCACTTT,CASSPSGGDSPLHF
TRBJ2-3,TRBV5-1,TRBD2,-,TGCGCCAGCAGGCCGGGGGGGCCGGATACGCAGTATTTT,CASRPGGPDTQYF
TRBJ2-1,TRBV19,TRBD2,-,TGTGCCAGTAGTGGGACTAGTGCGAGTGTTGAGCAGTTCTTC,CASSGTSASVEQFF
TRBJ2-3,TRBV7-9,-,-,TGTGCCAGCAGCCCATTTGTGGGAGTTAGGACAGATACGCAGTATTTT,CASSPFVGVRTDTQYF
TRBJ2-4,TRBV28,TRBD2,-,TGTGCCAGCAGTTTAAGCGGGAGGGGCGGAAACATTCAGTACTTC,CASSLSGRGGNIQYF
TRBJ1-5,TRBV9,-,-,TGTGCCAGCAGCGTAGTCCCAGATCAGCCCCAGCATTTT,CASSVVPDQPQHF
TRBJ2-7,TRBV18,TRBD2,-,TGTGCCAGCTCACCCACGGGAGCGGGGGAGGTCTACGAGCAGTACTTC,CASSPTGAGEVYEQYF
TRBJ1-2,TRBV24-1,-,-,TGTGCCACCAGTGAACCCGGGGGGGGGCTTCACGGCTACACCTTC,CATSEPGGGLHGYTF
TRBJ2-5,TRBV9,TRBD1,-,TGTGCCAGCAGCGTGCCAGGGGGTGAGGAGACCCAGTACTTC,CASSVPGGEETQYF
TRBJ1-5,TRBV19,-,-,TGTGCCAGTAGTATTCTGGCCCATGACGGGAATCAGCCCCAGCATTTT,CASSILAHDGNQPQHF
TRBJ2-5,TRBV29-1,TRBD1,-,TGCAGCGTTGAAAATGCAGGGGGCGCAGGGACCCAGTACTTC,CSVENAGGAGTQYF
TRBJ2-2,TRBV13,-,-,TGTGCCAGCAGCTTAGGAGCCAGGGGGGAGCTGTTTTTT,CASSLGARGELFF
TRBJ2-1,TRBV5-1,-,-,TGCGCCAGCAGCTTGGTCCGGACAGTTTACAATGAGCAGTTCTTC,CASSLVRTVYNEQFF
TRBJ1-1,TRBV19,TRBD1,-,TGTGCCACCGCGACAGGGGTGAACACTGAAGCTTTCTTT,CATATGVNTEAFF
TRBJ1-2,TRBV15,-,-,TGTGCCACCAGCAGAGATATGGGGGACTTCTCAAACTATGGCTACACCTTC,CATSRDMGDFSNYGYTF
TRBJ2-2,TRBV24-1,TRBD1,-,TGTGCCACCAGTGATGCGACAGGGGGCAATTCCGGGGAGCTGTTTTTT,CATSDATGGNSGELFF
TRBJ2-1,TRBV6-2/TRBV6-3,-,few,TGTGCCAGCAGTTACTACAAACAGGGTTCCTACAATGAGCAGTTCTTC,CASSYYKQGSYNEQFF
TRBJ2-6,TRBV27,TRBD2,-,TGTGCCAGCAGTTTAAGTGGCGGGGGACCTCCTGGGGCCAACGTCCTGACTTTC,CASSLSGGGPPGANVLTF
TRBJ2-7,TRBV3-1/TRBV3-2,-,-,TGTGCCAGCAGCCAATTCCCACAGGGCGGCGACGAGCAGTACTTC,CASSQFPQGGDEQYF
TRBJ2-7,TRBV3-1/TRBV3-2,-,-,TGTGCCAGCCGAGGCGGGGCCTCCTACGAGCAGTACTTC,CASRGGASYEQYF
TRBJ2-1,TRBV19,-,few,TGTGCCAGTAGTTCCCACTACAATGAGCAGTTCTTC,CASSSHYNEQFF
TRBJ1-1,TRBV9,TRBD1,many,TGTGCCAGCAGCTCCAGGGGGAATGGAAACACTGAAGCTTTCTTT,CASSSRGNGNTEAFF
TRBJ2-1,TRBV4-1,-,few,TGCGCCAGCAGCCAAGAGGCCCCAGGACTAACGAGCTCCTACAATGAGCAGTTCTTC,CASSQEAPGLTSSYNEQFF
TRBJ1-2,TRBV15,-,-,TGTGCCACCAGCAGAGAGTCTTTGGGGTCTGGACAATTATATGGCTACACCTTC,CATSRESLGSGQLYGYTF
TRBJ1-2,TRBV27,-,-,TGTGCCAGCAGGGAGACTGGGAACTATGGCTACACCTTC,CASRETGNYGYTF
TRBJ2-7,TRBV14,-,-,TGTGCCAGCAGCCTCCAGGGTACCTACGAGCAGTACTTC,CASSLQGTYEQYF
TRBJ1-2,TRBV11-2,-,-,TGTGCCAGCAGCTTAGATCTAGGGGATATAGCTAACTATGGCTACACCTTC,CASSLDLGDIANYGYTF
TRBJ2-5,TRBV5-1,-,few,TGCGCCAGCAGACACCGGGACTACCAAGAGACCCAGTACTTC,CASRHRDYQETQYF
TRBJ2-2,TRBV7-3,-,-,TGTGCCAGCAGCTTAAGAGGCCGACAGTTCCTACGCGAGACCGGGGAGCTGTTTTTT,CASSLRGRQFLRETGELFF
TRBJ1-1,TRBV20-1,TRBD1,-,TGCAGTGCTAGTCCGGGACAGGGGGAACCCACTGAAGCTTTCTTT,CSASPGQGEPTEAFF
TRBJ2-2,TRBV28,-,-,TGTGCCAGCAGTCTAGACAGGTCGAACACCGGGGAGCTGTTTTTT,CASSLDRSNTGELFF
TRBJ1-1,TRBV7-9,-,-,TGTGCCAGCAGCTTAGTTTCGGCAGGGGCGAACACTGAAGCTTTCTTT,CASSLVSAGANTEAFF
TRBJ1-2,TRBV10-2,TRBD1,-,TGCGCCAGCAGTGATCGACAGGGCGGGGCATATGGCTACACCTTC,CASSDRQGGAYGYTF
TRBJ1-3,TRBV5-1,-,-,TGCGCCAGCAGCTTGCTCGGCAGGACTGACTCTGGAAACACCATATATTTT,CASSLLGRTDSGNTIYF
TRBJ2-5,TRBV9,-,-,TGTGCCAGCAGCGTAGGCGGGTCTGGGGAGACCCAGTACTTC,CASSVGGSGETQYF
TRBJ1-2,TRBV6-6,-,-,TGTGCCAGCACCGAATTCACAGGTTCTAACTATGGCTACACCTTC,CASTEFTGSNYGYTF
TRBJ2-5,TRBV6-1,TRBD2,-,TGTGCCAGCAGTGCCTTGGGACTAGCGGGGGCAGAGACCCAGTACTTC,CASSALGLAGAETQYF
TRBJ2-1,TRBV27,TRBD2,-,TGTGCCAGCAGCCCAGGGACCCTCCTAGCGGATGAGCAGTTCTTC,CASSPGTLLADEQFF
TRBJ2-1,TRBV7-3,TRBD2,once,TGTGCCAGCAGCTTAAGACTAGCGGGGGGGCAACACAATGAGCAGTTCTTC,CASSLRLAGGQHNEQFF
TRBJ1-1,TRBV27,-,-,TGTGCCAGCAGTCAATTGACATCAGCCCCCGTCACTGAAGCTTTCTTT,CASSQLTSAPVTEAFF
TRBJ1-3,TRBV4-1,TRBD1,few,TGCGCCAGCAGCCAAGCAACAGGGGGCTCTGGAAACACCATATATTTT,CASSQATGGSGNTIYF
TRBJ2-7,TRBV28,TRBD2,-,TGTGCCAGCAGTTTATGGCGGGAGGTCTCCGAGCAGTACTTC,CASSLWREVSEQYF
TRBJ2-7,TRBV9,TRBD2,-,TGTGCCAGCAGCGTGAGTAGCGGGAGCTCCTACGAGCAGTACTTC,CASSVSSGSSYEQYF
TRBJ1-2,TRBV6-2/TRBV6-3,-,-,TGTGCCAGCAGTTTACTGGGAGTGGTCAGCACAATCAACTATGGCTACACCTTC,CASSLLGVVSTINYGYTF